The following is a T cell receptor beta chain sequence with its context. Its antigen is unidentified. This sample is drawn from a study of T cell responses to AZD1222 COVID-19 vaccine. Regarding the study as a whole: Donors, mostly white British, included more females; clonal diversity was possibly underestimated. The study reported that nearly half of spike-specific TCRs target unmutated variant regions.

The CDR3 consists of 15 residues. CDR1 MNHEY and CDR2 SVGEGT come from the germline V gene. V lost 7 bases and J 10 bases, leaving 20 bases between the germline ends. TCRdb's copy holds only in-frame clones and misses some; the assay was immunoSEQ multiplex PCR. The sample has about 150,000 clones, about 91% seen once; the top ten hold roughly 3.5%. This clonotype originated in an adult in good health. The sample consisted of peripheral blood, taken on day 0 of MenACWY control vaccination. V and J are TRBV6-2 or TRBV6-3 and TRBJ1-6, with a tentative D call TRBD1 (5 bases). As DNA, the CDR3 is TGTGCCAGCACCCCTGGGGTCACAGGATACTCACCCCTCCACTTT. This codes for CASTPGVTGYSPLHF.